A single sample gave rise to the 14 T cell receptor beta chains below, sequenced in a study of blood T cell repertoires in COVID-19. The protocol was immunoSEQ multiplex PCR, while the TCRdb copy is restricted to in-frame clones and leaves out a portion. The sample includes 230,000 or so clones, 81% of them seen just once. The sequenced sample was peripheral blood. These receptors were obtained from an elderly woman with COVID-19, enrolled during active disease.

J is TRBJ2-3 and V is TRBV6-2 or TRBV6-3; no reliable D call. Trimming shortened V by 2 bases and J by 6 bases, and 15 bases separated the two germline ends. CDR1 and CDR2 (germline): MNHEY, SVGEGT. The CDR3 is 15 residues long. CDR3 loop: CASSYGLAVVDTQYF. The CDR3 nucleotides are TGTGCCAGCAGTTACGGTTTAGCCGTGGTGGATACGCAGTATTTT.

About this clone itself: The same CDR3 is also encoded by other DNA sequences in this sample. This chain uses TRBV19 with TRBJ2-2; 8 bases are shared with TRBD1. Trimming took 6 bases from V and 1 from J; bases not matched to a gene: 1. The CDR3 runs 14 residues. Germline V gene lookup returns CDR1 LNHDA and CDR2 SQIVND (reference sequence). The DNA for the CDR3 is TGTGCCAGTAGAGGGACAGGGAACACCGGGGAGCTGTTTTTT. The encoded protein is CASRGTGNTGELFF.

V usage is TRBV4-3 and J usage is TRBJ2-5; D gene uncertain. V lost 0 bases and J 5 bases, leaving 4 bases between the germline ends. This CDR3 spans 12 amino acids. The germline V gene has CDR1 LGHNA and CDR2 YSLEER. Here the CDR3 reads CASSQDSETQYF. CDR3 bases: TGCGCCAGCAGCCAAGATTCTGAGACCCAGTACTTC.

The chain couples TRBV5-4 to TRBJ1-2; D not resolved. Between the trimmed V and J ends, which lost 4 bases and 7 bases, there was a span of 11 bases. The germline CDR1 and CDR2 sequences are SGHNT and YYREEE (reference sequence). This CDR3 has 12 residues. CDR3 in amino acids: CASSTPRGGYTF. The CDR3 DNA sequence: TGTGCCAGCAGCACTCCTAGAGGTGGCTACACCTTC.

V usage is TRBV18 and J usage is TRBJ1-5; maybe TRBD1 (5 bases). The CDR3 is 13 residues long. Germline CDR1 reads KGHSH; CDR2 reads LQKENI. V was clipped by 2 bases and J by 6 bases, with 8 bases between them. Written as DNA, the CDR3 is TGTGCCAGCTCACCAGACGACAGTCAGCCCCAGCATTTT. Protein: CASSPDDSQPQHF.

This clone was seen only a few times. V usage is TRBV11-3 and J usage is TRBJ2-2; 7 bases agree with TRBD2. Germline CDR1 is SGHNT and CDR2 is YENEEA. The CDR3 length is 15 residues. V lost 4 bases to trimming and J lost 2 bases; unmatched junction nucleotides: 4. The chain's CDR3 is CASSSRGTNTGELFF. The CDR3 DNA reads as TGTGCCAGCAGCTCGCGGGGGACTAACACCGGGGAGCTGTTTTTT.

The rearrangement joins TRBV7-9 to TRBJ2-7, with 7 bases matching TRBD2. Germline loops: CDR1 SEHNR, CDR2 FQNEAQ (reference sequence). This CDR3 is built from 14 residues. The ends lost 2 bases at V and 7 bases at J; junction bases unmatched: 8. CDR3 sequence reads: CASSLTRENKEQYF. CDR3 nucleotides: TGTGCCAGCAGCTTAACGCGGGAGAACAAGGAGCAGTACTTC.

The genes are TRBV6-5 and TRBJ1-1; 8 positions match TRBD1. Per germline, CDR1 MNHEY and CDR2 SVGAGI. V was pared by 0 bases and J by 8 bases, with 8 bases of the junction left unmatched. The CDR3 sequence is 15 residues long. CDR3 DNA: TGTGCCAGCAGTTACTCGCACAGGGGGGAAAGGGAAGCTTTCTTT. Translation gives CASSYSHRGEREAFF.

The chain recombines TRBV7-2 with TRBJ2-5; 13 bases are shared with TRBD2. This CDR3 is built from 17 residues. The germline V gene has CDR1 SGHTA and CDR2 FQGNSA. V lost 4 bases and J lost 3; bases outside the gene matches: 8. In nucleotides, the CDR3 is TGTGCCAGCAGCTCAACCGGGACTAGCGGGAACAAAGAGACCCAGTACTTC. It yields the protein CASSSTGTSGNKETQYF. The whole variable domain, remainder taken from reference TRBV7-2 and TRBJ2-5, is GAGVSQSPSNKVTEKGKDVELRCDPISGHTALYWYRQSLGQGLEFLIYFQGNSAPDKSGLPSDRFSAERTGGSVSTLTIQRTQQEDSAVYLCASSSTGTSGNKETQYFGPGTRLLVL.

This clone appeared once. The chain uses TRBV19 and TRBJ2-7, with TRBD1 identical over 8 bases. In germline, CDR1 is LNHDA, CDR2 SQIVND (reference sequence). This CDR3 is built from 13 residues. J lost 6 bases, V lost 5 bases, and 6 bases had no gene match. CDR3 nucleotide sequence: TGTGCCAGTAGTGTACAGGGGGTTGGCGAGCAGTACTTC. Its translation: CASSVQGVGEQYF.

The chain joins TRBV6-4 to TRBJ1-1; 8 bases match TRBD1. From germline, CDR1 is MRHNA and CDR2 SNTAGT. Trimming removed 5 bases from V and 0 bases from J; junction bases left unmatched: 11. The length of the CDR3 is 17 residues. The CDR3 reads CASSPDREVVMNTEAFF. CDR3 nucleotides: TGTGCCAGCAGTCCGGACAGGGAAGTCGTTATGAACACTGAAGCTTTCTTT.

J is TRBJ1-5 and V is TRBV4-1, with D possibly being TRBD1 (5 bases). Trimming removed 1 base at V and 4 bases at J, with 8 bases between. There are 14 residues in the CDR3. In germline, CDR1 is MGHRA, CDR2 YSYEKL. The CDR3 sequence: CASSQGTLNQPQHF. The CDR3 DNA sequence: TGCGCCAGCAGCCAAGGGACACTGAATCAGCCCCAGCATTTT.

The V gene is TRBV7-9, the J gene TRBJ2-7; 12 bases line up with TRBD1. The CDR3 spans 15 residues. J lost 6 bases, V lost 5 bases, and 8 bases had no gene match. Germline V gene sequence: CDR1 SEHNR, CDR2 FQNEAQ (reference sequence). In DNA, the CDR3 is TGTGCCAGCAGCCAATCGGGACAGGGGGCGCGCGAGCAGTACTTC. Translation gives CASSQSGQGAREQYF.

The V and J genes are TRBV28 and TRBJ2-1, with D unresolved. The CDR3 length is 11 residues. Germline V CDR1 and CDR2: MDHEN, SYDVKM. The V end lost 1 base, the J end lost 10 bases, and 5 bases lay between the germline ends. The CDR3 DNA is TGTGCCAGCAGTTTATCGCGGGAGCAGTTCTTC. It yields the protein CASSLSREQFF.